This TCR beta chain was sequenced during a study of CD8 T cells in Susac syndrome. High-throughput TCR beta sequencing covered peripheral CD8+ and CD4+ T cells. FACS was used to enrich TEMRA cells, whereas the CD8+ and CD4+ T cells were obtained by negative isolation. This CDR3 spans 16 amino acids. The ends lost 3 bases at V and 3 bases at J; junction bases unmatched: 5. The germline gives CDR1 SNHLY, CDR2 FYNNEI. cDNA came from approximately 0.5 to 1 ug RNA primed by random hexamers. Amplification of the TCR beta CDR3 was carried out by immunoSEQ multiplex PCR, which spanned a total of 54 Vbeta and 13 Jbeta segments. TCRdb fed the immunoSEQ multiplex PCR reads into MiXCR, producing one record per CDR3 protein. The sample shows a few hundred thousand distinct CDR3 sequences, roughly 85% of them seen only once.

This clonotype was obtained from a human donor with multiple sclerosis. The chain carries TRBV2 and TRBJ2-2; 9 bases map to TRBD2. Source material: CD8+ T cells from PBMCs. The CDR3 bases are TGTGCCAGCAGTGACTCCAGCGGGAGGTACACCGGGGAGCTGTTTTTT. It codes for CASSDSSGRYTGELFF.